This T cell receptor beta chain was captured in a study of T-cell memory formation after mild COVID-19 (dated by TCRdb to about 2021). Broadly, across the study: Most TCR sequence clusters were specific to one of the two donors. In two donors, T-cell clones that expanded and contracted after mild COVID-19 were tracked by sequencing TCRalpha and TCRbeta repertoires over time. Two young, previously healthy adult volunteers, one female and one male, were included in the cohort.

PBMCs were isolated by Ficoll-Paque density gradient centrifugation. TCRdb shows the sequencer as Illumina NovaSeq 6000. TCRalpha and TCRbeta cDNA libraries were built by 5'RACE with constant-segment primers, adding sample barcodes and unique molecular identifiers. RNA was extracted from every sample with Trizol reagent. Amplification of the libraries took two PCR steps, and the second step added a second sample barcode plus Illumina TruSeq adapters. Sequencing of the libraries was done on an Illumina NovaSeq, producing 2 x 150 bp paired-end reads. In the original analysis: Demultiplexing of reads and collapsing into UMI-guided consensus sequences were performed with migec v1.2.7. With mixcr v2.1.11, UMI consensuses were aligned to TRA and TRB V and J templates and assembled into clonotypes. A clonotype was counted as expanded or contracted only if both edgeR and NoisET called the change significant, with noise models trained on biological replicates. For edgeR calls, the thresholds were a false discovery rate-adjusted p below 0.01 and a log2 fold-change of 1. As an exploratory analysis of dynamics, PCA with hierarchical clustering was applied to max-normalized trajectories of the 1000 most abundant clonotypes. Each responding clone was given a CD4 or CD8 phenotype based on the CD4+ and CD8+ repertoires, which had been sequenced separately. TCRdb reprocessing: public reads trimmed at Q25 with fastp, clones called with MiXCR, in-frame beta chains kept. Every CDR3 protein is listed once, alongside the most common genes and DNA of its rows. In this record, the V and J calls reflect TCRdb's handling and not the investigators' own analysis. Counted in this sample were approximately 580,000 distinct CDR3 sequences; about 20% of them appeared once. Around 12% of the sample comes from the top ten.

In its sample, this clonotype was seen a few times. What antigen it recognizes has not been identified. The sample holds no much larger clone one base away, and base qualities are not on file. Trimming at the junction amounts to 6 bases on V and 1 base on J, and the germline ends lie 15 bases apart. The CDR3 sequence holds 15 residues, the cysteine and phenylalanine included. Kept here is only the CDR3 DNA, which spans 45 bases and is read in frame from base 1. Overall study outcomes, separate from this receptor: The second-wave clones that peaked on day 37 were not confirmed to be SARS-CoV-2 specific. Contracting CD4+ clones were located mainly in the CM and EM memory subsets, whereas CD8+ clones were found to be enriched in EMRA. Balanced CD4/CD8 phenotypes were observed for clones contracting from day 15 to 85, whereas a bias towards CD4+ was observed for a second wave of clones expanding from day 15 to 37. Only a couple of mild cases were covered by the study, and larger cohorts that include severe cases with pre-infection samples were considered necessary. Some responding clones were found in pre-infection memory, which suggests that pre-existing cross-reactive memory T cells took part in the SARS-CoV-2 response.

This receptor was identified in an adult woman who had mild COVID-19 (a few samples of this study predate the infection). The sample titles of this study are shuffled in the database, so cell type and time point are left out; the donor was told from shared clones. In this chain, TRBV12-3 or TRBV12-4 is recombined with TRBJ1-2, with the identity of the D gene unclear. Sequenced material: PBMCs or a T cell subset sorted from them (not recorded which). The nucleotide sequence reads TGTGCCAGCAGGAACGGACGGATCCTTAACTATGGCTACACCTTC. Its protein product is CASRNGRILNYGYTF.